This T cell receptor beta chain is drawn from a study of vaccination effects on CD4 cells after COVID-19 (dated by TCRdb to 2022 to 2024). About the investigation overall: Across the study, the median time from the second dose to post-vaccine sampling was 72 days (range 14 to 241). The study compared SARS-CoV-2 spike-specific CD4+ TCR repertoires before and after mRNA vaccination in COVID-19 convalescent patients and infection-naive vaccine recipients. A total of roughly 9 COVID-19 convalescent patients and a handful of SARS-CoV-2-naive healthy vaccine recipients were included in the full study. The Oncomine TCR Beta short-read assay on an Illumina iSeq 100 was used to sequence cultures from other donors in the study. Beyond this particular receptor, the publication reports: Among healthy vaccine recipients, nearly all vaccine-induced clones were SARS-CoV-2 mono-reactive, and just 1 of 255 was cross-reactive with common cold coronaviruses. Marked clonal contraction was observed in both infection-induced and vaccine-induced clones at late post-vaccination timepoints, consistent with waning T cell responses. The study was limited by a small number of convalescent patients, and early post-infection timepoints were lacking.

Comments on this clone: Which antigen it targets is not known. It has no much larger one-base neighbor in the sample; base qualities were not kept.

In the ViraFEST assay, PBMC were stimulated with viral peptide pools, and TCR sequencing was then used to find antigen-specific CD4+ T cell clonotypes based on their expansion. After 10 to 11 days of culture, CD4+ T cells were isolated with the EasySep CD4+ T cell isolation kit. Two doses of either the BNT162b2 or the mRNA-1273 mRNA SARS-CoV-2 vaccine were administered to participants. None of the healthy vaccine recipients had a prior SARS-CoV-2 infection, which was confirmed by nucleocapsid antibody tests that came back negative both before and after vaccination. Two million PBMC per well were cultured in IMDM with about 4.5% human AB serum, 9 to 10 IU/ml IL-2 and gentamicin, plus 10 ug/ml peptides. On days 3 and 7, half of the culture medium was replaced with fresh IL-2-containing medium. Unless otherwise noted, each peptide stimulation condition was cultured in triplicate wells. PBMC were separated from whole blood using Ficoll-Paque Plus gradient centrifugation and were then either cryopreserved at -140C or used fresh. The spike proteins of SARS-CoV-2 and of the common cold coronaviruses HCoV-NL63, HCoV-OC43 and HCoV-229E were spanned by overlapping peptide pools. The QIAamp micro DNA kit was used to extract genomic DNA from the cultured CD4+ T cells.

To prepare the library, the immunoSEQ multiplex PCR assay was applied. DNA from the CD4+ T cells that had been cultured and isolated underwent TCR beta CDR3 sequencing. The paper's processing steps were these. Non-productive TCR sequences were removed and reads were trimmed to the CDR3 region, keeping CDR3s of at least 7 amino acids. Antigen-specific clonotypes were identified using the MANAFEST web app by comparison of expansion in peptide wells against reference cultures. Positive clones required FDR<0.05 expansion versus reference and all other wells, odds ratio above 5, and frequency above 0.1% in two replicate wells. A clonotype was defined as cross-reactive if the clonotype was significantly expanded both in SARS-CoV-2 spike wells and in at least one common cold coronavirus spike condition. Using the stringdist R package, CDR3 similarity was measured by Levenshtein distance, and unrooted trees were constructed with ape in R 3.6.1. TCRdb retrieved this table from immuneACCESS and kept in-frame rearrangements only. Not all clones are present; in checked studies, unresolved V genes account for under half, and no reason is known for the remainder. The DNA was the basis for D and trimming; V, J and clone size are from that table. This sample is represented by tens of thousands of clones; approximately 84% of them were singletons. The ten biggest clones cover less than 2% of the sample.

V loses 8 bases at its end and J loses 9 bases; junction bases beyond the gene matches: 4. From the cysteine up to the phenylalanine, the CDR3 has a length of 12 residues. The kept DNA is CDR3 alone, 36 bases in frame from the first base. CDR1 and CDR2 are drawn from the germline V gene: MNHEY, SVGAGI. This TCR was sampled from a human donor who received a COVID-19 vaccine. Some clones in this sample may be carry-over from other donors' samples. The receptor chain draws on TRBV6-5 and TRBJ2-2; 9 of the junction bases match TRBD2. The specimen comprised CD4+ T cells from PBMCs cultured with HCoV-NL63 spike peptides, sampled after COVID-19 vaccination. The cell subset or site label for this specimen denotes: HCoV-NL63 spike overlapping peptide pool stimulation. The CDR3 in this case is CASRLAGRELFF. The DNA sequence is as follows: TGTGCCAGCCGGCTAGCGGGGAGGGAGCTGTTTTTT.